The present TCR beta chain was sequenced within a study of T cells in Graves' hyperthyroidism and ophthalmopathy. This clonotype was seen at least ten times. Its antigen is currently unknown. No ophthalmopathy progression within 18 months constituted stable Graves' hyperthyroidism. Diagnosing involved the use of clinical symptoms, serum thyroxine and TRAb, thyroid ultrasound and orbital computed tomography. PBMCs were obtained from approximately 10 ml fresh peripheral blood. TCR beta CDR3 regions were amplified from RNA. A first-round RT-PCR of the TCR CDR3 used the HTBI primer set. Using its own MiXCR run on the multiplex PCR reads, TCRdb lists one record per CDR3 protein. The sample contains approximately 380,000 distinct CDR3 sequences, approximately 20% of which appear only once. Study-level results: Blood also held most thyroid clonotypes expanded beyond 0.001.

V lost 6 bases to trimming and J lost 6 bases, with 15 bases between them. This CDR3 is 13 amino acids long. This receptor was identified in a woman aged 18-29 years with Graves' hyperthyroidism. The sequencing sample was made of blood. The chain carries TRBV12-3 or TRBV12-4 and TRBJ2-7; the D gene could be TRBD1 or TRBD2 (5 bases each). The CDR3 here is CASSPEGTGEQYF. The CDR3 DNA reads TGTGCCAGCAGCCCCGAAGGGACGGGCGAGCAGTACTTC.